The 7 T cell receptor beta chains reported below all come from one sample, sequenced in a study of T cell responses to AZD1222 COVID-19 vaccine. Sequencing used immunoSEQ multiplex PCR; TCRdb keeps in-frame clones, though not all of them. The sample shows about 150,000 clones, 75% to 95% of them seen only once. Sequencing was performed on peripheral blood, taken on day 0 of MenACWY control vaccination. All receptors come from an adult in good health.

The V call is TRBV5-1, the J call TRBJ2-7; D may be TRBD2 (6 bases). Germline assignment: CDR1 SGHRS and CDR2 YFSETQ. CDR3 length: 16 residues. V lost 0 bases and J 1 base, leaving 14 bases between the germline ends. The CDR3 DNA reads as TGCGCCAGCAGCTTGGAGGGGAGGAGTTTTTCCTACGAGCAGTACTTC. Translated: CASSLEGRSFSYEQYF.

The V and J genes are TRBV27 and TRBJ2-3; 12 bases fit TRBD1. Germline CDR1 reads MNHEY; CDR2 reads SMNVEV (reference sequence). V shed 7 bases and J 3 bases; nucleotides not matched to a gene: 29. The CDR3 has 23 amino acids. For the CDR3, the DNA is TGTGCCAGCACTGAGTTAAAGGGGACAGGGGGCGTGAAGGCGGGAGTTGGGACAGATACGCAGTATTTT. This encodes CASTELKGTGGVKAGVGTDTQYF.

The V call is TRBV11-1, the J call TRBJ1-1, with TRBD1 as a possible D gene (5 bases). The germline V and J ends were trimmed by 3 bases and 0 bases, with 8 bases remaining between them. This CDR3 is 14 amino acids long. The V gene's germline CDR1 is SGHAT and CDR2 FQDESV (reference sequence). The CDR3 spells CASSFGAMNTEAFF. DNA for the CDR3: TGTGCCAGCAGCTTTGGGGCCATGAACACTGAAGCTTTCTTT.

This chain joins TRBV18 and TRBJ1-1; D is unresolved. V lost 0 bases to trimming and J lost 1 base, with 6 bases between them. CDR1 is KGHSH, CDR2 LQKENI, per germline. The CDR3 spans 14 residues. The CDR3, as DNA: TGTGCCAGCTCACCACCGAGTTCGAACACTGAAGCTTTCTTT. Its translation: CASSPPSSNTEAFF.

The chain combines TRBV29-1 with TRBJ1-1; weak D call: TRBD1 (6 bases). Germline CDR1 reads SQVTM; CDR2 reads ANQGSEA. The CDR3 runs to 11 residues. V was pared by 7 bases and J by 4 bases, with 10 bases between. The CDR3 loop reads CSAIRGTEAFF. In DNA form, the CDR3 reads TGCAGCGCAATCAGGGGCACTGAAGCTTTCTTT.

V usage is TRBV7-8 and J usage is TRBJ1-6; the match to TRBD1 covers 8 bases. V shed 5 bases and J 5 bases; nucleotides not matched to a gene: 5. This CDR3 is 15 amino acids long. Germline loops: CDR1 SGHVS, CDR2 FQNEAQ. The CDR3 loop reads CASSPGTGDNSPLHF. The CDR3 nucleotides read TGTGCCAGCAGCCCTGGGACAGGAGATAATTCACCCCTCCACTTT.

J is TRBJ1-1 and V is TRBV6-1, with a tentative D call TRBD1 (6 bases). The germline V gene encodes CDR1 MNHNS and CDR2 SASEGT. The V end lost 5 bases, the J end lost 12 bases, and 13 bases lay between the germline ends. The CDR3 has 11 amino acids. CDR3 region: CASSTDRKTFF. As DNA, the CDR3 is TGTGCCAGCAGTACCGACAGGAAGACTTTCTTT.